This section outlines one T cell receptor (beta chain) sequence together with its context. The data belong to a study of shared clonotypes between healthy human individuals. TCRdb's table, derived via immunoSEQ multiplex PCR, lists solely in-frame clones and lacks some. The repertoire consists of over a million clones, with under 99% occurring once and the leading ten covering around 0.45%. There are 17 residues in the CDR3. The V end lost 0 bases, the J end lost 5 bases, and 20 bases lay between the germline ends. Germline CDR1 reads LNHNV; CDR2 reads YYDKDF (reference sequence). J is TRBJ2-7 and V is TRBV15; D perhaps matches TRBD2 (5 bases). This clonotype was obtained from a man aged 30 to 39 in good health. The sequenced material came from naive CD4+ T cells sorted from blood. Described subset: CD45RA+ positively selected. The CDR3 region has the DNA TGTGCCACCAGCAGAGATCCTGGAGGCAGGCTAAAGGACGAGCAGTACTTC. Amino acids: CATSRDPGGRLKDEQYF.